Shown below are 27 T cell receptor beta chains from a single sample sequenced in a study of human T cells and chemical hapten exposure. Time point reported: pre-sensitization, week 0. Treatment indicated: therapeutic diphenylcyclopropenone sensitization with weekly scalp DPC. Using its own MiXCR run on the RACE reads, TCRdb lists one record per CDR3 protein. This repertoire shows a few hundred thousand distinct CDR3 sequences, approximately 5.8% found once; its top ten account for over 6.5%. Source: whole blood, taken in connection with sensitization to the hapten diphenylcyclopropenone (DPC). These receptors all stem from a woman younger than 35 with alopecia areata. Some clones in this sample may be carry-over from other donors' samples.

This clonotype has a handful of counts. CDR3 residues: CASSVGENTGELFF. CDR3 in DNA: TGTGCCAGCTCTGTAGGGGAGAACACCGGGGAGCTGTTTTTT. The rearrangement links TRBV18 to TRBJ2-2, with D tentatively TRBD1 (5 bases). Per germline, CDR1 KGHSH and CDR2 LQKENI. Trimming stripped 6 bases from V and 1 base from J, with 9 bases between. The CDR3 covers 14 residues.

In this sample, this clonotype turned up many times. The rearrangement joins TRBV3-1 to TRBJ2-1; 9 nucleotides match TRBD2. The CDR3 has 15 residues. In germline, CDR1 is LGHDT, CDR2 YNNKEL (reference sequence). V gave up 5 bases and J gave up 8 bases; unmatched junction bases: 10. The CDR3 DNA follows: TGTGCCAGCAGCTACGTGCGGGGGGGCTCGGATGAGCAGTTCTTC. Its translation is CASSYVRGGSDEQFF.

CDR3: CARSILADSNTGELFF. The CDR3 nucleotides are TGTGCCAGAAGCATTCTGGCAGACTCGAACACCGGGGAGCTGTTTTTT. This sequence joins TRBV5-3 and TRBJ2-2; D is unresolved. TRBV5-3 is placed among ORFs of uncertain function. Trimming removed 4 bases at V and 0 bases at J, with 13 bases between. The CDR3 sequence is 16 residues long.

The genes are TRBV20-1 and TRBJ1-4; 7 bases match TRBD1. Germline V gives CDR1 DFQATT, CDR2 SNEGSKA (reference sequence). CDR3 length: 14 amino acids. Unmatched junction bases numbered 7, after V lost 6 bases and J lost 3 bases. This CDR3 reads CSATDGTANEKLFF. CDR3 coding DNA: TGCAGTGCAACAGACGGGACAGCTAATGAAAAACTGTTTTTT.

Ten or more counts support this clonotype. The chain employs TRBV20-1 and TRBJ2-3; D remains ambiguous. Looked up from germline, CDR1 is DFQATT and CDR2 is SNEGSKA (reference sequence). The CDR3 has 14 residues. Trimming stripped 2 bases from V and 4 bases from J, with 13 bases between. This CDR3 reads CSARILYSSDTQYF. The CDR3 DNA follows: TGCAGTGCTAGAATACTTTACAGCTCAGATACGCAGTATTTT.

The table lists this clonotype with many counts. The V gene is TRBV21-1, the J gene TRBJ1-1; TRBD1 is the table's D call, not checked against the DNA. TRBV21-1 is a pseudogene segment. The CDR3 extends over 17 amino acids. The CDR3 sequence: CASSVLGGHTLNTEAFF. CDR3 sequence (DNA): TGTGCCAGCAGCGTTCTAGGGGGCCATACCTTGAACACTGAAGCTTTCTTT.

This clonotype appeared a few times. The rearrangement links TRBV3-1 to TRBJ1-1; TRBD1 might be the D (5 bases). Looked up from germline, CDR1 is LGHDT and CDR2 is YNNKEL (reference sequence). The CDR3 totals 12 residues. Trimming took off 3 bases at V and 10 bases at J, with 12 bases between the two ends. The DNA for the CDR3 is TGTGCCAGCAGCCAGGGGGACGGGGGAGCTTTCTTT. Translation gives CASSQGDGGAFF. The variable domain in full, completed from reference TRBV3-1 and TRBJ1-1, reads DTAVSQTPKYLVTQMGNDKSIKCEQNLGHDTMYWYKQDSKKFLKIMFSYNNKELIINETVPNRFSPKSPDKAHLNLHINSLELGDSAVYFCASSQGDGGAFFGQGTRLTVV.

The CDR3 sequence is CASSLGGTGALTGANVLTF. The CDR3 DNA is TGTGCCAGCAGCTTAGGAGGGACGGGGGCTCTAACTGGGGCCAACGTCCTGACTTTC. This chain joins TRBV11-2 and TRBJ2-6; perhaps D is TRBD1 or TRBD2 (6 bases each). The germline V and J ends were trimmed by 1 base and 2 bases, with 18 bases remaining between them. Germline CDR1 is SGHAT and CDR2 is FQNNGV. CDR3 length: 19 amino acids. The complete variable domain, with remaining parts taken from reference TRBV11-2 and TRBJ2-6, reads EAGVAQSPRYKIIEKRQSVAFWCNPISGHATLYWYQQILGQGPKLLIQFQNNGVVDDSQLPKDRFSAERLKGVDSTLKIQPAKLEDSAVYLCASSLGGTGALTGANVLTFGAGSRLTVL.

The table lists this clonotype with many counts. The rearrangement joins TRBV3-1 to TRBJ2-3; weak D call: TRBD2 (7 bases). Germline V gene data show CDR1 as LGHDT and CDR2 as YNNKEL (reference sequence). Trimming removed 3 bases from V and 0 bases from J, with 22 bases in between. This CDR3 spans 19 amino acids. CDR3 sequence reads: CASSQTVSRGLLSTDTQYF. The CDR3 bases are TGTGCCAGCAGCCAGACCGTCTCGCGGGGGCTCCTGAGCACAGATACGCAGTATTTT.

This clonotype was counted many times. The gene calls are TRBV11-1 and TRBJ2-7, with D tentatively TRBD1 (6 bases). The V and J ends lost 5 bases and 1 base respectively, with 18 bases between them. Per the germline V gene, CDR1 is SGHAT and CDR2 is FQDESV (reference sequence). The CDR3 consists of 16 residues. The CDR3 nucleotides are TGTGCCAGCAGCCCTCAACAGGGATGGGGGTCCTACGAGCAGTACTTC. It translates to CASSPQQGWGSYEQYF.

This clonotype was recorded many times. The rearrangement uses TRBV5-1 and TRBJ1-2; 10 nucleotides agree with TRBD1. V dropped 4 bases and J dropped 1; count of bases not matched to a gene: 7. Germline values: CDR1 SGHRS, CDR2 YFSETQ. The CDR3 loop spans 16 amino acids. Here the CDR3 DNA reads TGCGCCAGCAGCCGGGAGGGGACAGGGGTTAACTATGGCTACACCTTC. Amino acid sequence: CASSREGTGVNYGYTF.

In this sample, this clonotype turned up a few times. The chain uses TRBV6-5 and TRBJ2-1, with D possibly matching TRBD2 (6 bases). This CDR3 region has 15 residues. Trimming removed 0 bases at V and 6 bases at J, with 12 bases between. CDR1 is MNHEY and CDR2 is SVGAGI in the germline V gene. CDR3 in amino acids: CASSYSGGAVNEQFF. CDR3 nucleotides: TGTGCCAGCAGTTACTCGGGCGGGGCGGTCAATGAGCAGTTCTTC.

This clonotype was seen repeatedly, ten times or more. CDR3 sequence: CASSRVGEKLFF. The CDR3, as DNA: TGTGCCAGCAGCCGAGTCGGCGAAAAACTGTTTTTT. The V call is TRBV12-3 or TRBV12-4, the J call TRBJ1-4; no firm D call. V was pared by 6 bases and J by 8 bases, with 10 bases between. The CDR3 covers 12 residues.

There are many counts of this clonotype. This rearrangement joins TRBV18 to TRBJ2-1; 8 bases are a match to TRBD1. The trim removed 6 bases at V and 5 bases at J, leaving 3 bases unmatched. Germline CDR1 KGHSH, CDR2 LQKENI. The CDR3 contains 13 residues. CDR3 protein: CASSPTGDNEQFF. In DNA, the CDR3 is TGTGCCAGCTCCCCGACAGGGGACAATGAGCAGTTCTTC.

Comment on this clonotype: A clone one base away is much larger, so this may be a read error. This rearrangement joins TRBV12-3 or TRBV12-4 to TRBJ2-6; D assignment may be TRBD1 or TRBD2 (5 bases each). This CDR3 spans 14 amino acids. CDR3 amino acids: CASSAQTGADVLTF. CDR3 coding DNA: TGTGCCAGCAGTGCCCAAACCGGGGCCGACGTCCTGACTTTC.

This clonotype was seen only a few times. The chain combines TRBV20-1 with TRBJ1-1, with D hard to call. V was shortened by 2 bases and J by 0 bases, with 13 bases between the two germline ends. The V gene's germline CDR1 is DFQATT and CDR2 SNEGSKA (reference sequence). This CDR3 is 15 amino acids long. The CDR3 DNA reads TGCAGTGCTAGAAATTTGGGGAATATGAACACTGAAGCTTTCTTT. Translating it yields CSARNLGNMNTEAFF.

This clonotype appeared a few times. J is TRBJ2-3 and V is TRBV18, with TRBD2 matching 10 bases. This CDR3 contains 16 residues. J gave up 1 base and V 4 bases, and 5 bases lay outside the gene matches. The germline V gene encodes CDR1 KGHSH and CDR2 LQKENI. The CDR3 loop reads CASSLLAGARTDTQYF. CDR3 bases: TGTGCCAGCTCACTTCTAGCGGGGGCCCGCACAGATACGCAGTATTTT.

The chain joins TRBV3-1 to TRBJ1-1; D not resolved. This CDR3 contains 14 residues. Trimming left V 1 base short and J 6 bases short, with 12 bases between. CDR1 is LGHDT and CDR2 is YNNKEL in the germline V gene (reference sequence). CDR3 sequence (DNA): TGTGCCAGCAGCCAAGCCGCCGCTCGGTCTGAAGCTTTCTTT. Protein sequence: CASSQAAARSEAFF.

A few counts support this clonotype. The chain couples TRBV12-3 or TRBV12-4 to TRBJ1-2; no definite D call. V lost 4 bases and J 3 bases, leaving 12 bases between the germline ends. This CDR3 spans 14 amino acids. The CDR3 nucleotides read TGTGCCAGCAGTTCAGATCCCCGCGACTATGGCTACACCTTC. The encoded protein is CASSSDPRDYGYTF.

This clonotype was observed at least ten times. The gene calls are TRBV4-2 and TRBJ1-1; no clear D gene. The CDR3 is 13 residues long. V dropped 0 bases and J dropped 4 bases, with 6 bases sitting between them. Germline-derived CDR1 and CDR2 are LGHNA and YNFKEQ. CDR3 amino acids: CASSQEGSTEAFF. CDR3 nucleotide sequence: TGTGCCAGCAGCCAAGAAGGGAGCACTGAAGCTTTCTTT.

V and J are TRBV5-4 and TRBJ2-1; 11 bases line up with TRBD2. Germline V gives CDR1 SGHNT, CDR2 YYREEE (reference sequence). CDR3 length equals 14 residues. V lost 4 bases and J lost 10; bases outside the gene matches: 7. CDR3 loop: CASSGPGLADEQFF. CDR3 coding DNA: TGTGCCAGCAGCGGACCGGGACTAGCGGACGAGCAGTTCTTC.

This clonotype was seen a handful of times. J is TRBJ2-1 and V is TRBV9; 7 bases fit TRBD2. With V trimmed by 0 bases and J by 7 bases, 10 bases remained unmatched. The CDR3 has 16 residues. Germline assignment: CDR1 SGDLS and CDR2 YYNGEE. The DNA of the CDR3 is TGTGCCAGCAGCGTAGCTACCCAGCGGGGCCCGAATGAGCAGTTCTTC. This codes for CASSVATQRGPNEQFF.

This clonotype occurred a few times. The rearrangement uses TRBV6-6 and TRBJ2-1, with TRBD2 matching 10 bases. CDR1 and CDR2 (germline): MNHNY, SVGAGI (reference sequence). Trimming cost V 2 bases and J 5 bases; bases outside gene matches: 6. CDR3 length equals 16 residues. The CDR3 here is CASSYQLAGTHNEQFF. The CDR3 nucleotides read TGTGCCAGCAGTTACCAACTAGCGGGGACCCACAATGAGCAGTTCTTC.

This clonotype came up a few times. This chain uses TRBV7-9 with TRBJ2-7; the D gene is possibly TRBD2 (7 bases). Deletions cut 5 bases from V and 11 bases from J, with 22 bases between. The CDR3 extends over 14 amino acids. Germline CDR1 reads SEHNR; CDR2 reads FQNEAQ (reference sequence). The CDR3 DNA reads as TGTGCCAGCAGCCCGGGGGCCGGGGGGCCCAAGGAGTACTTC. It codes for CASSPGAGGPKEYF.

This clonotype has just a few counts. The chain employs TRBV5-6 and TRBJ2-3; a weak D match, TRBD2 (7 bases). The CDR3 runs 15 residues. The germline gives CDR1 SGHDT, CDR2 YYEEEE. Between the trimmed V and J ends, which lost 4 bases and 3 bases, there was a span of 15 bases. CDR3 nucleotides: TGTGCCAGCAGCCCCTTCGGGGGGCGGACAGATACGCAGTATTTT. It yields the protein CASSPFGGRTDTQYF.

The V call is TRBV6-1, the J call TRBJ1-1; unclear D gene. V shed 1 base and J shed 11 bases, with 11 bases lying between them. CDR3 length equals 12 residues. Germline V lookup: CDR1 MNHNS, CDR2 SASEGT. The CDR3 DNA reads as TGTGCCAGCAGTGAAGATTGGGTTACGGCTTTCTTT. The encoded protein is CASSEDWVTAFF.

This rearrangement joins TRBV9 to TRBJ2-7; perhaps D is TRBD1 or TRBD2 (6 bases each). V lost 7 bases, J lost 5 bases, and 13 bases lay in between. The CDR3 contains 12 residues. The germline V gene encodes CDR1 SGDLS and CDR2 YYNGEE. In DNA, the CDR3 is TGTGCCAGCGGGGGGCAGGAAGACGAGCAGTACTTC. Encoded protein: CASGGQEDEQYF.